This record covers a single T cell receptor (beta chain). The method was immunoSEQ multiplex PCR; TCRdb's version includes in-frame clones alone and lacks a portion of them. The table includes about 92,000 clones, around 82% detected once. This sample was taken from a study of control samples from healthy donors and cancer patients. The CDR3 is 12 residues long. Germline V CDR1 and CDR2: SQVTM, ANQGSEA. V dropped 7 bases and J dropped 6; count of bases not matched to a gene: 9. Sample: blood. This TCR derives from a woman aged 60-75 years in good health. V is TRBV29-1 and J is TRBJ2-7; 7 positions agree with TRBD1. CDR3 nucleotides: TGCAGCGGAGGGGAACAGGGGATCGAGCAGTACTTC. Translated: CSGGEQGIEQYF.